This is a list of T cell receptor beta chains from one sample in a study of T cell repertoires in aging, cancer and after chemotherapy. TCRdb redid the calling of the multiplex PCR reads with MiXCR, one entry per CDR3 protein. The repertoire holds over a thousand distinct CDR3 sequences, with around 29% as singletons. The sequenced sample was blood. The receptor set was obtained from a human donor with a solid tumor. The CDR3 runs from the conserved cysteine through the conserved F or W. Each record gives: J gene, D gene, V gene, clone size, CDR3 protein, CDR3 DNA. The D gene is left open where the match is weak. Size is omitted from some rows. Given values are once, few, many or a class for expanded clones.

TRBJ1-2	TRBD1	TRBV28	few	CASTPGQAGYGYTF	TGTGCCAGCACCCCCGGACAGGCGGGATATGGCTACACCTTC
TRBJ2-7	NA	TRBV6-2/TRBV6-3	large	CASSTPAPRPRSYEQYF	TGTGCCAGCAGTACCCCCGCCCCGCGGCCGCGATCCTACGAGCAGTACTTC
TRBJ2-7	TRBD1	TRBV5-4	large	CASSLVSTGVHEQYF	TGTGCCAGCAGCTTGGTCAGTACAGGGGTTCACGAGCAGTACTTC
TRBJ1-5	NA	TRBV4-1	NA	CASSPPAAGLGQPQHF	TGCGCCAGCAGCCCCCCCGCGGCAGGGCTGGGTCAGCCCCAGCATTTT
TRBJ1-5	NA	TRBV28	NA	CDSRVAGQPQHF	TGTGACAGTAGGGTAGCGGGTCAGCCCCAGCATTTT
TRBJ2-5	TRBD2	TRBV6-5	large	CASSYSVLAAKIQETQYF	TGTGCCAGCAGTTACTCAGTACTAGCGGCTAAGATCCAAGAGACCCAGTACTTC
TRBJ2-7	NA	TRBV28	few	CASNGNYEQYF	TGTGCCAGCAATGGGAACTACGAGCAGTACTTC
TRBJ2-5	NA	TRBV5-4	large	CASSLEVTQETQYF	TGTGCCAGCAGCTTGGAAGTAACCCAAGAGACCCAGTACTTC
TRBJ2-3	NA	TRBV20-1	medium-sized	CSARRLTDTQYF	TGCAGTGCTAGAAGACTCACAGATACGCAGTATTTT
TRBJ2-1	TRBD2	TRBV6-2/TRBV6-3	large	CASSYYSNQRGANNEQFF	TGTGCCAGCAGTTACTACTCAAACCAGCGGGGGGCAAACAATGAGCAGTTCTTC
TRBJ2-2	TRBD2	TRBV5-1	medium-sized	CASSPGGTSGGLNTGELFF	TGCGCCAGCAGCCCCGGTGGGACTAGCGGGGGGCTGAACACCGGGGAGCTGTTTTTT
TRBJ2-4	TRBD1	TRBV6-5	NA	CASSRGQGNIQYF	TGTGCCAGCAGCCGAGGACAGGGAAACATTCAGTACTTC
TRBJ1-4	TRBD1	TRBV5-6	NA	CASSGPGQGGVKLFF	TGTGCCAGCAGCGGCCCGGGACAGGGGGGAGTAAAACTGTTTTTT
TRBJ2-6	TRBD1	TRBV5-6	NA	CASSLGVEDRARHSGANVLTF	TGTGCCAGCAGCTTGGGCGTGGAGGACAGGGCACGACACTCTGGGGCCAACGTCCTGACTTTC
TRBJ1-5	NA	TRBV6-5	NA	CASSFRGASTMQPQHF	TGTGCCAGCAGTTTTCGGGGAGCCAGTACAATGCAGCCCCAGCATTTT
TRBJ2-6	NA	TRBV5-4	large	CASSRSGSWGANVLTF	TGTGCCAGCAGCCGCAGCGGGTCCTGGGGGGCCAACGTCCTGACTTTC
TRBJ2-4	NA	TRBV12-3/TRBV12-4	medium-sized	CASSFIRVENIQYF	TGTGCCAGCAGTTTTATCAGGGTCGAGAACATTCAGTACTTC
TRBJ1-4	NA	TRBV6-1	large	CASSEVARGLGEKLFF	TGTGCCAGCAGTGAAGTTGCACGAGGATTAGGGGAAAAACTGTTTTTT
TRBJ2-2	TRBD1	TRBV11-2	few	CASSLVGRTGTGELFF	TGTGCCAGCAGCTTAGTTGGTAGGACAGGCACCGGGGAGCTGTTTTTT
TRBJ2-7	TRBD2	TRBV6-5	NA	CASREGTSGGAYEQYF	TGTGCCAGCAGGGAAGGGACTAGCGGGGGGGCCTACGAGCAGTACTTC
TRBJ2-1	NA	TRBV5-6	large	CASSLGGDNEQFF	TGTGCCAGCAGCTTGGGTGGAGACAATGAGCAGTTCTTC
TRBJ1-3	NA	TRBV6-5	NA	CASSYPGGRGGGNTNPSF	TGTGCCAGCAGCTACCCCGGGGGCAGGGGAGGTGGAAACACCAACCCTTCCTTT
TRBJ2-5	TRBD2	TRBV20-1	NA	CSACGLAGETQYF	TGCAGTGCCTGCGGACTAGCTGGAGAGACCCAGTACTTC
TRBJ2-5	NA	TRBV19	large	CASSIGGGGSRTQYF	TGTGCCAGTAGTATAGGGGGAGGGGGCTCCCGCACCCAGTACTTC
TRBJ2-2	TRBD2	TRBV6-6	NA	CASSPPGLAGTGELFF	TGTGCCAGCAGTCCACCTGGACTAGCTGGCACCGGGGAGCTGTTTTTT
TRBJ2-1	TRBD2	TRBV11-1	hyperexpanded	CASSIGGGAYNEQFF	TGTGCCAGCAGCATAGGCGGGGGAGCCTACAATGAGCAGTTCTTC
TRBJ2-3	NA	TRBV5-8	few	CASSLEPTSTDTQYF	TGTGCCAGCAGCTTGGAACCCACAAGTACAGATACGCAGTATTTT
TRBJ2-4	NA	TRBV28	NA	CASSFGSSIQYF	TGTGCCAGCAGTTTCGGCAGTTCAATTCAGTACTTC
TRBJ2-6	NA	TRBV5-1	medium-sized	CASSPPSGANVLTF	TGCGCCAGCAGCCCACCCTCGGGAGCCAACGTCCTGACTTTC
TRBJ1-4	NA	TRBV7-6	large	CASRPRPFEKLFF	TGTGCCAGCAGGCCTCGGCCGTTTGAAAAACTGTTTTTT
TRBJ1-1	NA	TRBV10-3	medium-sized	CAISEPKNTEAFF	TGTGCCATCAGTGAGCCCAAGAACACTGAAGCTTTCTTT